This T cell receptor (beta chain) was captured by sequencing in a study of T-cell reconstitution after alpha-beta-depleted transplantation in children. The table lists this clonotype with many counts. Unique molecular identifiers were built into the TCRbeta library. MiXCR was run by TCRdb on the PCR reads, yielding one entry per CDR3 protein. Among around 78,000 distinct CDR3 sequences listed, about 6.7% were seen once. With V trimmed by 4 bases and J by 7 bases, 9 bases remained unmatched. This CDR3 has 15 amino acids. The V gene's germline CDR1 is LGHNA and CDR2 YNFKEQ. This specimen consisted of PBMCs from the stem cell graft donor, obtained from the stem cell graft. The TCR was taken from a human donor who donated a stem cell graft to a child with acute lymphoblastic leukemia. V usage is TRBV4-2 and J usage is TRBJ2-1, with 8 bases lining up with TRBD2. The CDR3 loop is CASSPAGVNLNEQFF. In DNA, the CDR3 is TGTGCCAGCAGCCCAGCGGGAGTTAATTTGAATGAGCAGTTCTTC.